This entry concerns a single T cell receptor (beta chain). This sample is part of a study of CD8+ T cells in alopecia areata. The authors extracted RNA and reverse transcribed it into cDNA as the sequencing template. Libraries were prepared by immunoSEQ multiplex PCR; TCRdb keeps only in-frame clonotypes and omits some of them. Found here are hundreds of thousands of clones, 65% to 70% of them singletons; the top ten hold roughly 1.2%. The TCR sequence derives from a human donor with alopecia areata. Specimen: CD4+ T cells sorted from blood, collected at week 0.

For the CDR3, the DNA is TGCAGCGTTACAGGGTTTACCTACGAGCAGTACTTC. It specifies CSVTGFTYEQYF. V usage is TRBV29-1 and J usage is TRBJ2-7; TRBD1 is a possible D gene (6 bases). CDR1 is SQVTM, CDR2 ANQGSEA, per germline. The CDR3 loop spans 12 amino acids. The V end lost 5 bases, the J end lost 2 bases, and 10 bases lay between the germline ends.